This passage covers 7 T cell receptor beta chains from one sample sequenced in a study of vaccination effects on CD4 cells after COVID-19. For these TCRs, the target antigens are not known. ViraFEST assay sequencing came after antigen-specific CD4+ T cells were expanded with viral peptide pools. Following 10 days of culture, CD4+ T cells were isolated. It was two doses of either the BNT162b2 or mRNA-1273 vaccine that participants received. The protocol was immunoSEQ multiplex PCR, while the TCRdb copy is restricted to in-frame clones and leaves out a portion. The sample consists of 35,000 to 45,000 clones, about 80% of them appearing once. The specimen comprised CD4+ T cells from PBMCs cultured with HCoV-NL63 spike peptides, sampled after COVID-19 vaccination. Every receptor here comes from a human donor who received a COVID-19 vaccine. Some clones in this sample may be carry-over from other donors' samples.

This chain uses TRBV19 with TRBJ2-1, with 8 bases identical to TRBD2. Per the germline V gene, CDR1 is LNHDA and CDR2 is SQIVND (reference sequence). The J segment lost 5 bases and the V segment lost 3 bases, leaving 6 bases of the junction unmatched. CDR3 length equals 15 residues. The CDR3 loop is CASSITAGAHNEQFF. The CDR3 DNA follows: TGTGCCAGTAGTATTACAGCGGGGGCCCACAATGAGCAGTTCTTC. The entire variable domain, with the rest obtained from reference TRBV19 and TRBJ2-1, is as follows: DGGITQSPKYLFRKEGQNVTLSCEQNLNHDAMYWYRQDPGQGLRLIYYSQIVNDFQKGDIAEGYSVSREKKESFPLTVTSAQKNPTAFYLCASSITAGAHNEQFFGPGTRLTVL.

V is TRBV5-4 and J is TRBJ1-1, with D perhaps TRBD1 (6 bases). CDR3 size: 13 residues. CDR1 and CDR2 (germline): SGHNT, YYREEE (reference sequence). With 4 bases removed from V and 2 bases from J, the gap between germline ends came to 9 bases. The CDR3 nucleotides are TGTGCCAGCAGCCAGGACAGAAACACTGAAGCTTTCTTT. Protein: CASSQDRNTEAFF.

This chain links TRBV6-2 or TRBV6-3 with TRBJ1-5; D is unclear. Germline values: CDR1 MNHEY, CDR2 SVGEGT. The CDR3 consists of 13 residues. The germline V and J ends were trimmed by 5 bases and 0 bases, with 5 bases remaining between them. As DNA, the CDR3 is TGTGCCAGCAGTAGAGATAGCAATCAGCCCCAGCATTTT. It codes for CASSRDSNQPQHF.

A word on this clone: Within the sample, other DNA sequences also encode this same CDR3. V is TRBV18 and J is TRBJ2-5; no clear D gene. This CDR3 is 13 amino acids long. The germline V gene has CDR1 KGHSH and CDR2 LQKENI. The germline V and J ends were trimmed by 3 bases and 1 base, with 6 bases remaining between them. CDR3 DNA sequence: TGTGCCAGCTCACCGGGCCTCCAAGAGACCCAGTACTTC. It yields the protein CASSPGLQETQYF.

This clone was observed once. The chain is built from TRBV9 and TRBJ2-1, with 11 bases aligning to TRBD1. Germline CDR1 SGDLS, CDR2 YYNGEE. This CDR3 has 15 amino acids. Unmatched junction bases numbered 3, after V lost 3 bases and J lost 4 bases. The CDR3 sequence is CASSAGQGAYNEQFF. CDR3 DNA sequence: TGTGCCAGCAGCGCAGGACAGGGGGCTTACAATGAGCAGTTCTTC.

The V and J genes are TRBV5-6 and TRBJ1-1; unclear D gene. There are 14 residues in the CDR3. The V gene lost 0 bases and the J gene lost 6 bases, with 12 bases spanning the gap. CDR1 and CDR2 from the germline V gene are SGHDT and YYEEEE. The CDR3 region has the DNA TGTGCCAGCAGCTTGGAGAGAGGGAGGGCTGAAGCTTTCTTT. Encoded protein: CASSLERGRAEAFF.

The chain couples TRBV2 to TRBJ2-7, with a tentative D call TRBD2 (6 bases). The CDR3 has 12 residues. Per germline, CDR1 SNHLY and CDR2 FYNNEI. V lost 6 bases and J lost 0, with 6 bases in between. DNA for the CDR3: TGTGCCAGCAGCGGGGGCTCCTACGAGCAGTACGTC. This sequence encodes CASSGGSYEQYV.